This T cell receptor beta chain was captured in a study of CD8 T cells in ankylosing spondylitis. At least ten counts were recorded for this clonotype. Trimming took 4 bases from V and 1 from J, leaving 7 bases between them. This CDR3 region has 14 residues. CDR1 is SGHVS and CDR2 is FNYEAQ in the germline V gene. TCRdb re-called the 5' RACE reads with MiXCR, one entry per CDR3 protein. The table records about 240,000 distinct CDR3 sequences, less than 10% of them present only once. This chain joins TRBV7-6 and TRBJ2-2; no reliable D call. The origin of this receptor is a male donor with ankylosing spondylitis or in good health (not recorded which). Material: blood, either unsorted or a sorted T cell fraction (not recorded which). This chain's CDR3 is CASSSYQNTGELFF. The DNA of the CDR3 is TGTGCCAGCAGCTCCTACCAGAACACCGGGGAGCTGTTTTTT.